Here is one TCR beta chain with its context. Antigen: not known. This entry comes from a study of siplizumab effects on memory and regulatory T cells. Study-level points and caveats: Mappable alloreactive CD4+ clones came from Treg cells 60% to 80% of the time on average with siplizumab, against 26.9% in controls. Poor capture below about 10^-5 frequency left most alloreactive clones unmapped to unstimulated subsets. Whether proliferating Tregs in siplizumab cultures suppress was not functionally confirmed. Among sequences traceable to unstimulated CD4+ memory cells, alloreactive ones were significantly reduced by siplizumab.

The germline gives CDR1 SNHLY, CDR2 FYNNEI. The CDR3 totals 13 residues. V lost 6 bases, J lost 4 bases, and 9 bases lay in between. The assay was immunoSEQ multiplex PCR, and TCRdb's table has in-frame clones only and misses some. The top ten hold 0.85% to 1.2% of the sample, which has over 100,000 clones, 92% seen once. The chain has TRBV2 and TRBJ2-2, with D perhaps matching TRBD1 (6 bases). The sample was CD4+ T cells sorted from blood. This receptor was obtained from a human donor in good health. This CDR3 is CASSRQVTGELFF. In nucleotides, the CDR3 is TGTGCCAGCAGCCGACAGGTCACCGGGGAGCTGTTTTTT.